A selection of T cell receptor beta chains follows, all from one sample in a study of blood T cells in healthy people across ages. Using its own MiXCR run on the 5' RACE reads, TCRdb lists one record per CDR3 protein. Found here are hundreds of thousands of distinct CDR3 sequences, 24% of them singletons; the top ten hold around 10%. These same data were also listed under a study on T cells of mothers and their children.

The sequenced sample was blood. The receptors stem from a boy aged 5-17 years in good health. The CDR3 runs from the conserved cysteine through the conserved F or W. A D gene is named only where the DNA matches it firmly. A clone size is listed for some rows: how often the clone was seen (once, few, many), or a class if it is expanded.

clone size: few
D gene: NA
J gene: TRBJ2-3
V gene: TRBV6-2/TRBV6-3
CDR3 protein: CASSYGVSTDTQYF
CDR3 DNA: TGTGCCAGCAGTTATGGCGTTTCCACAGATACGCAGTATTTT

clone size: NA
D gene: TRBD2
J gene: TRBJ2-7
V gene: TRBV4-3
CDR3 protein: CASSQGLLAGTYEQYF
CDR3 DNA: TGCGCCAGCAGCCAAGGCCTTTTAGCGGGCACCTACGAGCAGTACTTC

clone size: NA
D gene: NA
J gene: TRBJ2-7
V gene: TRBV19
CDR3 protein: CASSTGLEQYF
CDR3 DNA: TGTGCCAGTAGTACAGGCCTGGAGCAGTACTTC

clone size: few
D gene: NA
J gene: TRBJ2-1
V gene: TRBV28
CDR3 protein: CASSQPPKDEQFF
CDR3 DNA: TGTGCCAGCAGCCAGCCCCCGAAGGATGAGCAGTTCTTC

clone size: few
D gene: TRBD1
J gene: TRBJ1-2
V gene: TRBV4-2
CDR3 protein: CASSQEHRDRGRGYGYTF
CDR3 DNA: TGTGCCAGCAGCCAAGAACACCGGGACAGGGGGCGCGGATATGGCTACACCTTC

clone size: NA
D gene: NA
J gene: TRBJ2-3
V gene: TRBV5-1
CDR3 protein: CASSLGGTTDTQYF
CDR3 DNA: TGCGCCAGCAGCTTGGGCGGGACTACAGATACGCAGTATTTT

clone size: few
D gene: NA
J gene: TRBJ2-7
V gene: TRBV29-1
CDR3 protein: CSVDSGYPGEQYF
CDR3 DNA: TGCAGCGTTGACTCCGGGTACCCTGGCGAGCAGTACTTC

clone size: few
D gene: NA
J gene: TRBJ2-4
V gene: TRBV27
CDR3 protein: CASSFQAKNIQYF
CDR3 DNA: TGTGCCAGCAGTTTTCAAGCCAAAAACATTCAGTACTTC

clone size: NA
D gene: NA
J gene: TRBJ2-7
V gene: TRBV7-2
CDR3 protein: CASSLDQRSYEQYF
CDR3 DNA: TGTGCCAGCAGCTTAGATCAGCGTTCCTACGAGCAGTACTTC

clone size: NA
D gene: TRBD2
J gene: TRBJ2-2
V gene: TRBV6-6
CDR3 protein: CASSYGGVGGELFF
CDR3 DNA: TGTGCCAGCAGTTATGGGGGGGTCGGCGGGGAGCTGTTTTTT

clone size: NA
D gene: TRBD2
J gene: TRBJ2-7
V gene: TRBV2
CDR3 protein: CASSENGLDGDEQYF
CDR3 DNA: TGTGCCAGCAGTGAAAACGGACTAGACGGAGACGAGCAGTACTTC